The T cell receptor (beta chain) under discussion was sequenced for a study of shared clonotypes between healthy human individuals. Assay used: immunoSEQ multiplex PCR; TCRdb lists only in-frame clones, some missing. The table has about 640,000 clones, less than 80% seen once. V lost 5 bases to trimming and J lost 2 bases; unmatched junction nucleotides: 7. Germline loops: CDR1 LNHDA, CDR2 SQIVND (reference sequence). This CDR3 has 15 residues. The sample taken for sequencing was memory CD4+ T cells sorted from blood. The sample's subset: CD45RA-negative fraction. The TCR was taken from a woman between 25 and 40 years old in good health. J is TRBJ2-7 and V is TRBV19; 9 positions match TRBD1. CDR3: CASSFATGGAYEQYF. CDR3 nucleotide sequence: TGTGCCAGTAGTTTCGCGACAGGGGGGGCCTACGAGCAGTACTTC.